This T cell receptor beta chain was retrieved from a study of shared clonotypes between healthy human individuals (TCRdb year 2020). With regard to the full study: The cohort included a few men and a couple of women between 18 and 49 years of age. To increase sequencing depth and limit assay-specific biases, TCR repertoire library preparation and sequencing were carried out by different laboratories using diverse techniques. Per donor, leukapheresis produced somewhere between about 0.9 and 9.5 billion PBMCs. For each donor, three plates each were used for CD4 naive and CD4 memory, two plates were used for CD8 naive, and one plate was used for CD8 memory. To estimate repertoire size and how much clonotypes are shared between individuals, the study performed deep sequencing of blood TCR repertoires from roughly five healthy adults.

For the CD8 naive samples, CD45RO-negative cells were positively selected for CCR7, yielding a CD45RA+CCR7+ population from which TemRA cells were excluded. The donors were healthy, HIV-negative adults with no recently reported acute infections or vaccinations. Every donor was a Caucasian adult residing in Nashville, Tennessee, USA. After blood collection by leukapheresis, PBMCs were isolated using Ficoll-Histopaque density gradient centrifugation and then cryopreserved in the vapor phase of liquid nitrogen. Purity and quantity of every magnetically sorted T cell population were checked by analytical flow cytometry. Each sorted fraction had its genomic DNA isolated and then quantified by UV absorbance on a Nanodrop 2000c. Using the deep immunoSEQ assay, multiplex PCR amplified TCR CDR3 regions from genomic DNA. Genomic DNA extracted from each cell subset was distributed evenly over all wells of several immunoSEQ 96-well plates, and each plate served as one replicate. For sorted subsets, each replicate PCR was loaded with 150 to 250 ng genomic DNA, equivalent to 25,000 to 35,000 T cell genomes. The purified libraries were quantified using a Qubit 3.0 fluorometer, sized with a Bioanalyzer 2100, and then quantified again using the KAPA Library Quantification kit. A separate single-read 150-cycle Illumina NextSeq 550 flow cell was used to sequence each immunoSEQ 96-well plate. The source study handled its data this way. Because the immunoSEQ output included only junctional sequences and no quality scores, the filtering could not be the same as the filtering used for full-length reads. To assign V/J genes and CDR3, sequences were annotated against IMGT germline references using PyIR, a Python wrapper for IgBLAST v1.9. Any read was removed if the V/J assignment was weak (E-value above 1e-6), the CDR3 was missing, or the read contained stop codons, out-of-frame junctions, or ambiguous translated residues. A V3J clonotype was defined by an identical inferred V gene, J gene, and CDR3 amino acid sequence. The percentage overlap between two repertoires was calculated by dividing the number of shared unique clonotypes by the size of the smaller repertoire. Richness of each repertoire was evaluated using RTK rarefaction, the Chao1 estimator, and Recon v2.1 estimates of unobserved clonotypes. OLGA was used to compute generation probabilities for all TCRbeta clonotypes that the gDNA method yielded from a handful of donors. TCRdb took this table from immuneACCESS and kept in-frame rearrangements with V and J called. Such tables lack part of the clones; where checked against another copy, unresolved V genes explain under half of the gap, and the rest is unexplained. The V and J calls and clone size come from that table; D and trimming were worked out from the DNA. In this sample the table shows about 2 million clones, less than 95% of which occur a single time. The ten largest clones take up approximately 1% of the sample.

For this clone: Its specific antigen is unknown. Nothing much larger sits one base from this clone, and base qualities are not available.

The study at large found these results: Naive subsets generally had larger estimated clonotype richness than memory subsets did. Pairwise subsampling led to the expectation that sequencing depth would affect the degree of clonotype sharing among donors. Around 5% of naive CD4, 3.5% of naive CD8, around 2.3% of memory CD4, and 0.35% to 0.4% of memory CD8 clonotypes were shared across a few donors. Incomplete sequencing was indicated by rarefaction of sorted-subset datasets, despite the large sequencing depth. Sampling was restricted to blood, and TCR repertoires in tissue are likely to differ from TCR repertoires in blood. Because the study included a small number of donors, the genetic and exposure-history diversity represented was limited. Clonotypes shared by all four sorted-subset donors showed higher generation probabilities than non-shared clonotypes.

The sequence derives from a man aged 18 to 29 in good health. Sequencing used naive CD8+ T cells sorted from blood. The cell subset or site label on this specimen signifies: CD45RA+CCR7+.

The nucleotides are TGTGCCTGGAGTACCGGACAGGGGGGCTACAATGAGCAGTTCTTC. It translates to CAWSTGQGGYNEQFF. The chain uses TRBV30 and TRBJ2-1, and TRBD1 aligns with 10 junction nucleotides. At the junction V is shortened by 2 bases and J by 3 bases; bases outside the gene matches: 4. Via the germline V gene (reference sequence), CDR1 is GTSNPN and CDR2 SVGIG. The CDR3, from cysteine to phenylalanine, totals 15 residues. The retained sequence is limited to the CDR3, 45 bases, with the frame set at the first base.